The T cell receptor beta chain under discussion was sequenced for a study of T cells in Graves' hyperthyroidism and ophthalmopathy. RNA transcripts provided the source from which TCR beta CDR3 regions were amplified. TCR CDR3 regions were first amplified by RT-PCR with HTBI primers. TCRdb ran MiXCR on the multiplex PCR reads and lists one entry per CDR3 protein. The data hold over 500,000 distinct CDR3 sequences, with around 13% observed a single time. Disease duration under 2 months; hyperthyroidism patients were aged 18 to 65. CDR1 and CDR2 from the germline V gene are LNHDA and SQIVND (reference sequence). Trimming shortened V by 0 bases and J by 2 bases, and 11 bases separated the two germline ends. This CDR3 is 16 amino acids long.

The sequenced material came from blood. The rearrangement joins TRBV19 to TRBJ2-1, with D possibly TRBD1 on 6 matching bases. This clonotype originated in a woman between 40 and 55 years old with Graves' hyperthyroidism. CDR3 nucleotides: TGTGCCAGTAGTATAGAGGGCAGGGGCCCCTACAATGAGCAGTTCTTC. It translates to CASSIEGRGPYNEQFF.